A selection of T cell receptor beta chains follows, all from one sample in a study of brain metastases from non-small cell lung cancer. Assay used: immunoSEQ multiplex PCR; TCRdb lists only in-frame clones, some missing. The table shows some 4,300 clones, with about four fifths occurring only once. The sample comprised primary lung tumor tissue. The receptors originated from a donor at least 40 years old with non-small cell lung cancer. The CDR3 runs from the conserved cysteine through the conserved F or W. The D gene is left open where the match is weak. Clone size is shown for a subset of rows, as once, few, many or a class of expanded clone.

J gene	clone size	D gene	V gene	CDR3 DNA	CDR3 protein
TRBJ2-1	NA	NA	TRBV5-6	TGTGCCAGCAGCTGGGACGGGAGCTCCTACAATGAGCAGTTCTTC	CASSWDGSSYNEQFF
TRBJ1-2	NA	NA	TRBV2	TGTGCCAGCATAGGTGGCAGGGAACATGGCTACACCTTC	CASIGGREHGYTF
TRBJ2-1	NA	NA	TRBV14	TGTGCCAGCAGCCAAGAGTTGCGTTCGCGTAACAATGAGCAATTCTTC	CASSQELRSRNNEQFF
TRBJ2-5	few	TRBD2	TRBV28	TGTGCCAGCAGTTTAGAGGCGGGGGGCCTCCAAGAGACCCAGTACTTC	CASSLEAGGLQETQYF
TRBJ2-3	NA	NA	TRBV19	TGTGCCAGTAGTATCGGACCGAGCACAGATACGCAGTATTTT	CASSIGPSTDTQYF
TRBJ2-1	NA	TRBD1	TRBV24-1	TGTGCCACCAGTGACTTCCGACAGGGTCGAGGCAATGAGCAGTTCTTC	CATSDFRQGRGNEQFF
TRBJ2-3	NA	NA	TRBV25-1	TGTGCCAGCAGTGAGGAACTAGCCACAGATACGCAGTATTTT	CASSEELATDTQYF
TRBJ1-5	NA	TRBD1	TRBV30	TGTGCCTGGAGTCGTGGACAGGGTAATCAGCCCCAGCATTTT	CAWSRGQGNQPQHF
TRBJ2-2	NA	TRBD1	TRBV9	TGTGCCAGCAGCCTGGGGGGGCGAGGGACAGGGAGGAGAACCGGGGAGCTGTTTTTT	CASSLGGRGTGRRTGELFF
TRBJ1-4	NA	TRBD1	TRBV29-1	TGCAGCGTTGCTGGGACAGGGGGCGGATCTAATGAAAAACTGTTTTTT	CSVAGTGGGSNEKLFF
TRBJ1-5	once	NA	TRBV6-2/TRBV6-3	TGTGCCAGCAGTTACTCGATATATAGGACAAATAGCAATCAGCCCCAGCATTTT	CASSYSIYRTNSNQPQHF
TRBJ1-2	once	TRBD1	TRBV19	TGTGCCAGTACCTTCCTGGACAGGGAGTCCGGCTACACCTTC	CASTFLDRESGYTF
TRBJ2-1	NA	NA	TRBV3-1/TRBV3-2	TGTGCCAGCAGCCAAGTCCCTCCAGGAGAGCAGTTCTTC	CASSQVPPGEQFF
TRBJ1-1	NA	NA	TRBV7-2	TGTGCCAGCAGCTTAGGATCCGTGGGGGACACTGAAGCTTTCTTT	CASSLGSVGDTEAFF
TRBJ1-1	once	NA	TRBV11-3	TGTGCCAGCAGCTTAGGGCCGGGCAGAGACACTGAAGCTTTCTTT	CASSLGPGRDTEAFF
TRBJ1-1	NA	TRBD1	TRBV7-2	TGTGCCAGCAGCTGGGACAGAGGAGAAGCTTTCTTT	CASSWDRGEAFF
TRBJ1-2	NA	NA	TRBV12-3/TRBV12-4	TGTGCCAGCAGTGGGGACACGCTCTATGGCTACACCTTC	CASSGDTLYGYTF
TRBJ1-1	NA	NA	TRBV7-2	TGTGCCAGCAGCTCGGATCTGGGACGCAGGTACACTGAAGCTTTCTTT	CASSSDLGRRYTEAFF
TRBJ1-1	NA	NA	TRBV4-3	TGCGCCAGCAGCCAAGATCGAGCCGGGAGGGAAGCTTTCTTT	CASSQDRAGREAFF
TRBJ2-1	NA	NA	TRBV12-5	TGTGCTAGTGGTTTGGCCTTTAGGATTGAGCAGTTCTTC	CASGLAFRIEQFF
TRBJ1-2	NA	TRBD1	TRBV5-1	TGCGCCAGCAGCAATAGTCCCGGGACAGGGGTCTATGGCTACACCTTC	CASSNSPGTGVYGYTF
TRBJ1-4	NA	NA	TRBV3-1/TRBV3-2	TGTGCCAGCAGCCTAAGGTCTACTAATGAAAAACTGTTTTTT	CASSLRSTNEKLFF
TRBJ1-5	NA	NA	TRBV4-3	TGCGCCAGCAGCCAAGACAGGGCTAGCAATCAGCCCCAGCATTTT	CASSQDRASNQPQHF
TRBJ1-3	NA	NA	TRBV7-3	TGTGCCAGCAACTTAACCGGAGGGAACTCTGGAAACACCATATATTTT	CASNLTGGNSGNTIYF
TRBJ1-1	NA	TRBD1	TRBV5-1	TGCGCCAGCGCCCTTATTTCGACAGGGGGGACTGAAGCTTTCTTT	CASALISTGGTEAFF
TRBJ1-1	NA	NA	TRBV19	TGTGCCAGTAGTATTCACCTGGGCGCTGGCGCTGAAGCTTTCTTT	CASSIHLGAGAEAFF
TRBJ2-3	few	TRBD2	TRBV6-4	TGTGCCAGCAGTGACTCGACTAGCGGGGGGGCAGATACGCAGTATTTT	CASSDSTSGGADTQYF
TRBJ1-2	NA	NA	TRBV19	TGTGCCAGTAGGCGTCTTACAGGGAGCCGATTCTATGGCTACACCTTC	CASRRLTGSRFYGYTF
TRBJ2-5	NA	TRBD1	TRBV5-6	TGTGCCAGCAGCCAGAGACAGGGAAGCGAGACCCAGTACTTC	CASSQRQGSETQYF
TRBJ1-1	NA	TRBD1	TRBV6-4	TGTGCCAGCAGGGGACAGGCCGGGGGGGCTTTCTTT	CASRGQAGGAFF
TRBJ1-1	NA	TRBD1	TRBV15	TGTGCCACCAGCACTACAGGGGGCACTGAAGCTTTCTTT	CATSTTGGTEAFF
TRBJ1-2	NA	NA	TRBV4-3	TGCGCCAGCAGCCCTTCCCGTTATTGGGACTATGGCTACACCTTC	CASSPSRYWDYGYTF
TRBJ2-2	NA	NA	TRBV5-6	TGTGCCTGCCACCACAGGGACGGCACCGGGGAGCTGTTTTTT	CACHHRDGTGELFF
TRBJ2-5	NA	TRBD1	TRBV30	TGTGCCTGGGAAAGGACAGGTGGGGTTCAAGAGACCCAGTACTTC	CAWERTGGVQETQYF